This is a list of T cell receptor beta chains from one sample in a study of blood T cell repertoires in COVID-19. Libraries were prepared by immunoSEQ multiplex PCR; TCRdb keeps only in-frame clonotypes and omits some of them. This repertoire shows around 200,000 clones, more than 75% found once; its top ten account for 4% to 4.5%. Material for sequencing was peripheral blood. The receptors originated from a man aged 45 to 65 with acute or convalescent COVID-19. Both conserved end residues are part of each CDR3. A D gene is named only where the DNA matches it firmly. Size is omitted from some rows. Given values are once, few, many or a class for expanded clones.

>TRBJ1-1|.|TRBV5-6|.
TGTGCCAGCAGCTTGACAGCTGAAGCTTTCTTT
CASSLTAEAFF
>TRBJ1-1|.|TRBV18|.
TGTGCCAGCTCACCACCGGGTCAGGCTGAAGCTTTCTTT
CASSPPGQAEAFF
>TRBJ1-2|.|TRBV11-2|.
TGTGCCAGCGCGGCAGCCTATGGCTACACCTTC
CASAAAYGYTF
>TRBJ1-6|.|TRBV27|.
TGTGCCAGCAGGGCGACAGCCTATAATTCACCCCTCCACTTT
CASRATAYNSPLHF
>TRBJ2-2|.|TRBV18|.
TGTGCCAGCTCACCAATGACAGGTGGTGTCACCGGGGAGCTGTTTTTT
CASSPMTGGVTGELFF
>TRBJ1-1|TRBD1|TRBV12-3/TRBV12-4|.
TGTGCCAGCAGTCCTACAGGGGACACTGAAGCTTTCTTT
CASSPTGDTEAFF
>TRBJ1-1|TRBD1|TRBV6-5|.
TGTGCCAGCAGCCTGACAGGGTCGAACACTGAAGCTTTCTTT
CASSLTGSNTEAFF
>TRBJ1-1|.|TRBV30|.
TGTGCCTGGGGGCCGGGGACTGGAGCTTTCTTT
CAWGPGTGAFF
>TRBJ1-6|TRBD1|TRBV2|once
TGTGCCAGCGGGACAGAGCTCTCCTATAATTCACCCCTCCACTTT
CASGTELSYNSPLHF
>TRBJ1-2|.|TRBV6-5|.
TGTGCCAGCCACCCGGTACACACGCTCCAGGGTGGCTACACCTTC
CASHPVHTLQGGYTF
>TRBJ1-1|.|TRBV27|.
TGTGCCAGCAGTTCCTATGAGGGGGACACTGAAGCTTTCTTT
CASSSYEGDTEAFF
>TRBJ1-2|TRBD1|TRBV5-6|few
TGTGCCAGCAGCTTAGTCCCGGGACAGGGGCCCAGGCCAAACTACACCTTC
CASSLVPGQGPRPNYTF
>TRBJ2-3|TRBD2|TRBV19|.
TGTGCCAGTAGCCATAGGACTAGCGGGGTCTTACGAGATACGCAGTATTTT
CASSHRTSGVLRDTQYF
>TRBJ1-5|.|TRBV19|.
TGTGCCAGTAAGAATGGGACAAATCGCAGCAATCAGCCCCAGCATTTT
CASKNGTNRSNQPQHF
>TRBJ1-2|TRBD1|TRBV4-1|few
TGCGCCAGCAGCCAGGAGTCAGGGGGCGCCGGTACTAACTATGGCTACACCTTC
CASSQESGGAGTNYGYTF
>TRBJ1-6|TRBD1|TRBV3-1/TRBV3-2|.
TGTGCCAGCAGCCAAGATATTCCTGCAGGGGGAAATTCACCCCTCCACTTT
CASSQDIPAGGNSPLHF
>TRBJ1-1|.|TRBV5-1|.
TGCGCCAGCAGCCGGGAGGAGTTGAGCACTGAAGCTTTCTTT
CASSREELSTEAFF
>TRBJ2-3|.|TRBV6-1|.
TGTGCCAGCAGTGGGCAGGGGTACCAATCCACAGATACGCAGTATTTT
CASSGQGYQSTDTQYF
>TRBJ1-5|.|TRBV7-9|.
TGTGCCAGCAGCAATGGACACATTAGCAATCAGCCCCAGCATTTT
CASSNGHISNQPQHF
>TRBJ1-2|.|TRBV13|.
TGTGCCAGCAGCTTAGAGCGGTATGGCTACACCTTC
CASSLERYGYTF
>TRBJ1-1|.|TRBV6-1|many
TGTGCCAGCAGTGAAGCGTACAGGACTGAAGCTTTCTTT
CASSEAYRTEAFF
>TRBJ2-4|.|TRBV29-1|.
TGCAGCGTTAATCCGGGAAGCAAAAACATTCAGTACTTC
CSVNPGSKNIQYF
>TRBJ2-1|.|TRBV4-2|.
TGTGCCAGCAGCCAAGCGGACTTAGGGTATGAGCAGTTCTTC
CASSQADLGYEQFF
>TRBJ2-1|.|TRBV30|.
TGTGCCTGGAGTGTGGGTAGCGGCAATGAGCAGTTCTTC
CAWSVGSGNEQFF
>TRBJ2-3|TRBD1|TRBV25-1|.
TGTGCCAGCAGTGGGGGACAGGGGGCCTCAGATACGCAGTATTTT
CASSGGQGASDTQYF
>TRBJ2-5|.|TRBV13|.
TGTGCCAGCAGCCGGACAACTCGCGAGACCCAGTACTTC
CASSRTTRETQYF
>TRBJ1-1|.|TRBV7-9|.
TGTGCCAGCAGCTACGAGAGTCTCGAAGCTTTCTTT
CASSYESLEAFF
>TRBJ2-1|.|TRBV3-1/TRBV3-2|.
TGTGCCAGCAGCCGGGGGGGCTTGGAGCAGTTCTTC
CASSRGGLEQFF
>TRBJ1-1|TRBD1|TRBV27|once
TGTGCCAGTTCGACAGGGGGCAAGAACACTGAAGCTTTCTTT
CASSTGGKNTEAFF
>TRBJ1-6|TRBD1|TRBV27|.
TGTGCCAGCGGTAAACAGGGGGCCCAAGGGTCACCCCTCCACTTT
CASGKQGAQGSPLHF
>TRBJ2-5|TRBD2|TRBV9|.
TGTGCCAGCAGCGTAGAGGCTAGCGGTATTCAAGAGACCCAGTACTTC
CASSVEASGIQETQYF
>TRBJ1-1|.|TRBV11-2|.
TGTGCCAGCAGGGATTTACGTGAGGGCACTGAAGCTTTCTTT
CASRDLREGTEAFF
>TRBJ1-1|.|TRBV9|.
TGTGCCAGCAGCCCACTCCTTAACACTGAAGCTTTCTTT
CASSPLLNTEAFF
>TRBJ1-2|.|TRBV20-1|.
TGCAGTGGGCGGGAGGGCCATGGCTACACCTTC
CSGREGHGYTF
>TRBJ1-5|TRBD1|TRBV19|once
TGTGCCAGTAGTCCCGGGACAGGGGTAGGCAATCAGCCCCAGCATTTT
CASSPGTGVGNQPQHF
>TRBJ1-1|.|TRBV12-5|.
TGTGCTAGTGGTTTAACAGGGTGGAACACTGAAGCTTTCTTT
CASGLTGWNTEAFF
>TRBJ1-2|.|TRBV5-5|.
TGTGCCAGCAGCTGGGGAGTTAACTATGGCTACACCTTC
CASSWGVNYGYTF
>TRBJ1-2|.|TRBV27|.
TGTGCCAGCAGTCCGCCCGGGGGTGGCTATGGCTACACCTTC
CASSPPGGGYGYTF
>TRBJ1-1|.|TRBV6-4|.
TGTGCCAGCAGTGAGAGGATTTTCACTGAAGCTTTCTTT
CASSERIFTEAFF
>TRBJ2-1|TRBD1|TRBV18|.
TGTGCCAGCTCACCAATGGGGACAGGGCACAATGAGCAGTTCTTC
CASSPMGTGHNEQFF
>TRBJ1-6|TRBD1|TRBV7-2|.
TGTGCCAGCACCCCCTTCTTGGGGACAGATATTTCACCCCTCCACTTT
CASTPFLGTDISPLHF
>TRBJ1-2|.|TRBV6-1|once
TGTGCCAGCAGTGAAGGGGGGCCAAGAGGTGGCTACACCTTC
CASSEGGPRGGYTF